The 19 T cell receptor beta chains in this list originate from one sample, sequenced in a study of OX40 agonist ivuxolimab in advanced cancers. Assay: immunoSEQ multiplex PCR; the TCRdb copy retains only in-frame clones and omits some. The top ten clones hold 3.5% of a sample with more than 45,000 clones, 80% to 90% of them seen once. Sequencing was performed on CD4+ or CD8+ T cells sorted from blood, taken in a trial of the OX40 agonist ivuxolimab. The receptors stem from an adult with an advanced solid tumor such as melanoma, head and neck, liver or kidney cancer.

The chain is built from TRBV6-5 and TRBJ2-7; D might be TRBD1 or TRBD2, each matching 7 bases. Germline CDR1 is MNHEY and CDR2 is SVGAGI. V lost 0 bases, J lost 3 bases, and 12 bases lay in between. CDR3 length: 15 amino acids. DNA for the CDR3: TGTGCCAGCAGTTACTCTTCCAGGGGGGGCTACGAGCAGTACTTC. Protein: CASSYSSRGGYEQYF.

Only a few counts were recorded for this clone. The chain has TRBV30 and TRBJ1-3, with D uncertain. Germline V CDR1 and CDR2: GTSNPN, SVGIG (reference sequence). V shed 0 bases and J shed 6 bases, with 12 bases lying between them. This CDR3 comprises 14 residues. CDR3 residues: CAWSVSGVTNTIYF. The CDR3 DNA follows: TGTGCCTGGAGTGTATCTGGAGTGACAAACACCATATATTTT.

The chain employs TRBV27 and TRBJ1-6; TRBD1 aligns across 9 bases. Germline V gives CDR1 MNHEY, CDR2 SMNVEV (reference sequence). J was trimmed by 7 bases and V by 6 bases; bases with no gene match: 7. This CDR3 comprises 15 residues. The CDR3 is CASSPLQGANSPLHF. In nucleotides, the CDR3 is TGTGCCAGCAGCCCATTACAGGGGGCAAATTCACCCCTCCACTTT.

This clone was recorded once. DNA of the CDR3: TGTGCCAGCAGCTTACAATTCGGACTAGCGGGAAAAGAGACCCAGTACTTC. Its protein is CASSLQFGLAGKETQYF. This chain uses TRBV7-2 with TRBJ2-5; the match to TRBD2 covers 12 bases. CDR3 length: 17 residues. Germline V gene data show CDR1 as SGHTA and CDR2 as FQGNSA. After removal of 2 bases from V and 3 bases from J, the junction contained 7 bases not matched to a gene.

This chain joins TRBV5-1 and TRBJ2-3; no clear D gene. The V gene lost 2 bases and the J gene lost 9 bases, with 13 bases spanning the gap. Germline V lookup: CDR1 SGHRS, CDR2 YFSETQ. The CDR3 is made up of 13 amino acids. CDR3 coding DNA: TGCGCCAGCAGCTTAGGCGTGGGCTTGACGCAGTATTTT. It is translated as CASSLGVGLTQYF.

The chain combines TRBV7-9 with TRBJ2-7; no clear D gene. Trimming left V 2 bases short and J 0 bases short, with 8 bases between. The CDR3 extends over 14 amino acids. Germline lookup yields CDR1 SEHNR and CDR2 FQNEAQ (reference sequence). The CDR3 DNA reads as TGTGCCAGCAGCTTAATGCTTTTCTCCTACGAGCAGTACTTC. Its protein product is CASSLMLFSYEQYF. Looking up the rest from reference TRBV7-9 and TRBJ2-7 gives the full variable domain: DTGVSQNPRHKITKRGQNVTFRCDPISEHNRLYWYRQTLGQGPEFLTYFQNEAQLEKSRLLSDRFSAERPKGSFSTLEIQRTEQGDSAMYLCASSLMLFSYEQYFGPGTRLTVT.

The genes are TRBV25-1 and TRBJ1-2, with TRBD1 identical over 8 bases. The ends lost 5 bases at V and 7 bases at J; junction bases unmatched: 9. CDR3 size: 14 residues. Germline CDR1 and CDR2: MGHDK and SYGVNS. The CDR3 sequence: CASSLTGGSSGYTF. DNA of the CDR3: TGTGCCAGCAGTCTCACAGGGGGTTCGAGTGGCTACACCTTC.

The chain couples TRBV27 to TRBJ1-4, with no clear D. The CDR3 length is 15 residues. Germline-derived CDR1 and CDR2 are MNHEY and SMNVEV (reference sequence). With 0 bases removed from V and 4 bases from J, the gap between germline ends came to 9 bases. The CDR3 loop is CASSLSSLNNEKLFF. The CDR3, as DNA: TGTGCCAGCAGTTTATCTTCTCTGAATAATGAAAAACTGTTTTTT.

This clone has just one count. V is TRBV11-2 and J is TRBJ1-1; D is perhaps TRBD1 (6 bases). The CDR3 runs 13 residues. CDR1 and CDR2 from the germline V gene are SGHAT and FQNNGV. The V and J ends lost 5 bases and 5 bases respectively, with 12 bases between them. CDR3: CASSLQGGTEAFF. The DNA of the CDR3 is TGTGCCAGCAGCCTACAGGGTGGTACTGAAGCTTTCTTT. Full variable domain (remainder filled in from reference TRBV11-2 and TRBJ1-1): EAGVAQSPRYKIIEKRQSVAFWCNPISGHATLYWYQQILGQGPKLLIQFQNNGVVDDSQLPKDRFSAERLKGVDSTLKIQPAKLEDSAVYLCASSLQGGTEAFFGQGTRLTVV.

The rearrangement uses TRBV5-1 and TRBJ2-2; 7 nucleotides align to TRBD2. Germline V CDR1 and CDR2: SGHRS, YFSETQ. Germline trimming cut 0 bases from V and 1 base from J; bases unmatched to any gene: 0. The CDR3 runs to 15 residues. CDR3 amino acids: CASSLAGGNTGELFF. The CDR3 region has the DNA TGCGCCAGCAGCTTGGCGGGAGGGAACACCGGGGAGCTGTTTTTT.

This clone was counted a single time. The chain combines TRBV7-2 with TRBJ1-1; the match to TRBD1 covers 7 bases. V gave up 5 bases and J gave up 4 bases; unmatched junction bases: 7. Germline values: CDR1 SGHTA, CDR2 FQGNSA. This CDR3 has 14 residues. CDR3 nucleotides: TGTGCCAGCAGCACACAGACAGGGAGCACTGAAGCTTTCTTT. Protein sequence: CASSTQTGSTEAFF.

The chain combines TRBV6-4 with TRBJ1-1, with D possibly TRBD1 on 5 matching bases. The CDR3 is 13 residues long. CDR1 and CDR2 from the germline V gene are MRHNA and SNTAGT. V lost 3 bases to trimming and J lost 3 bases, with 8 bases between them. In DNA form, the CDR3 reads TGTGCCAGCAGTGAACAGGCCGACACTGAAGCTTTCTTT. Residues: CASSEQADTEAFF.

CDR3 residues: CASSLVGGSFDEQYF. CDR3 DNA sequence: TGCGCCAGCAGCTTGGTCGGCGGGAGTTTCGACGAGCAGTACTTC. The gene calls are TRBV5-1 and TRBJ2-7; 7 positions agree with TRBD2. The CDR3 totals 15 residues. J lost 5 bases, V lost 0 bases, and 8 bases had no gene match. Germline V lookup: CDR1 SGHRS, CDR2 YFSETQ.

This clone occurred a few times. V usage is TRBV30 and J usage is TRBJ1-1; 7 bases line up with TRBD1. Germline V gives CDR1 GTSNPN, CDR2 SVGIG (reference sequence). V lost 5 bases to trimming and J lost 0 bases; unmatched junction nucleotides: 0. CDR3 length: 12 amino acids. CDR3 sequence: CAWDRVNTEAFF. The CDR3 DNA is TGTGCCTGGGACAGGGTGAACACTGAAGCTTTCTTT.

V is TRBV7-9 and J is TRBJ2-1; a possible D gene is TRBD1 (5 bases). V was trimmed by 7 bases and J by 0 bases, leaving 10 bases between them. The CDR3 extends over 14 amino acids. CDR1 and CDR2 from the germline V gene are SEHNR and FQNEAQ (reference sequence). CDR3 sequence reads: CASTRQSSYNEQFF. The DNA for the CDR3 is TGTGCCAGCACCCGACAGAGCTCCTACAATGAGCAGTTCTTC.

CDR3 sequence (DNA): TGTGCCAGTAGTGACCGAGACTCATTTCTCACAGATACGCAGTATTTT. Its protein product is CASSDRDSFLTDTQYF. V usage is TRBV19 and J usage is TRBJ2-3; D uncertain. CDR1 is LNHDA, CDR2 SQIVND, per germline (reference sequence). Trimming pared 5 bases from V and 2 bases from J, leaving 17 bases between. The CDR3 is made up of 16 amino acids.

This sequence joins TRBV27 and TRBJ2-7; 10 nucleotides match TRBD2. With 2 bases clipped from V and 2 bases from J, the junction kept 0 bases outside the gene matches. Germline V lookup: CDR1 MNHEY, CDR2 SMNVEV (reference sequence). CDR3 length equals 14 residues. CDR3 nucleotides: TGTGCCAGCAGTTTAAGCGGGAGGGCCTACGAGCAGTACTTC. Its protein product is CASSLSGRAYEQYF.

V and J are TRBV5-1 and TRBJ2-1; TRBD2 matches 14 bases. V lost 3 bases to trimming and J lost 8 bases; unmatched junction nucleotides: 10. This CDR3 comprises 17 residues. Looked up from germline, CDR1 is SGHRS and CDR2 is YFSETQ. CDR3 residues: CASSSRAGLAGGYEQFF. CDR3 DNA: TGCGCCAGCAGCTCCCGCGCCGGACTAGCGGGAGGCTATGAGCAGTTCTTC.

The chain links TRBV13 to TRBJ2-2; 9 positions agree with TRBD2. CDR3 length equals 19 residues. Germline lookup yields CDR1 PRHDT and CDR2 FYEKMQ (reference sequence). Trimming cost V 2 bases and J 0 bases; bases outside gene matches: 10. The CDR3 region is CASSLLVRTSETNTGELFF. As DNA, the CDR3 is TGTGCCAGCAGCTTACTTGTCCGGACTAGCGAAACGAACACCGGGGAGCTGTTTTTT.